This TCR beta chain comes out of a study of blood T cell repertoires in COVID-19. The V gene's germline CDR1 is KGHSH and CDR2 LQKENI. The V and J ends lost 3 bases and 5 bases respectively, with 13 bases between them. The CDR3 totals 14 residues. Assay used: immunoSEQ multiplex PCR; TCRdb lists only in-frame clones, some missing. The data contain under 150,000 clones, 70% to 90% of them singletons. Sequences were obtained from peripheral blood. The genes are TRBV18 and TRBJ2-5; D is ambiguous. The sequence was collected from a man in his sixties with active or convalescent COVID-19. In nucleotides, the CDR3 is TGTGCCAGCTCACCCGCGTCCCGCGAGGAGACCCAGTACTTC. It codes for CASSPASREETQYF. The whole variable domain, remainder taken from reference TRBV18 and TRBJ2-5, is NAGVMQNPRHLVRRRGQEARLRCSPMKGHSHVYWYRQLPEEGLKFMVYLQKENIIDESGMPKERFSAEFPKEGPSILRIQQVVRGDSAAYFCASSPASREETQYFGPGTRLLVL.